The 16 T cell receptor beta chains given below trace back to one sample, sequenced in a study of T cell repertoires in cytomegalovirus infection. Using its own MiXCR run on the reads, TCRdb lists one record per CDR3 protein. The sample has nearly 650,000 distinct CDR3 sequences; 20% to 30% are singletons. Sequencing was performed on CD8+ T cells from PBMCs. The origin of the receptors is a human donor in good health (CMV status not recorded). Some clones in this sample may be carry-over from other donors' samples.

J is TRBJ2-5 and V is TRBV7-9, with D perhaps matching TRBD1 (6 bases). This CDR3 comprises 12 residues. V lost 10 bases and J lost 2, with 11 bases in between. In germline, CDR1 is SEHNR, CDR2 FQNEAQ (reference sequence). The CDR3 sequence: CATPGQQETQYF. The CDR3, as DNA: TGTGCCACTCCGGGACAACAAGAGACCCAGTACTTC.

With respect to this clonotype: The junction departs from germline at one end; a sequencing error may be responsible. V gene TRBV10-3 combines with J gene TRBJ2-1; D remains ambiguous. Per germline, CDR1 ENHRY and CDR2 SYGVKD. This CDR3 is built from 14 residues. CDR3 bases: TGTGCCATCAGTACCCCTGGACGTTACGTTGAGCTGTTCTTC. This translates into CAISTPGRYVELFF.

This chain connects TRBV12-3 or TRBV12-4 to TRBJ2-3; TRBD2 aligns across 11 bases. Losses at the gene ends were 6 bases for V and 2 bases for J; bases not matched to a gene: 13. The CDR3 extends over 18 amino acids. The CDR3 nucleotides are TGTGCCAGCAGCCTCGCCGAACTAGCGGGGGCCCTCACAGATACGCAGTATTTT. Encoded protein: CASSLAELAGALTDTQYF.

The chain is built from TRBV2 and TRBJ2-1, with D possibly being TRBD1 (5 bases). V was shortened by 4 bases and J by 5 bases, with 12 bases between the two germline ends. Germline V gene sequence: CDR1 SNHLY, CDR2 FYNNEI. CDR3 length equals 14 residues. CDR3 nucleotide sequence: TGTGCCAGCAGTGTAGGGGCCCAAAACAATGAGCAGTTCTTC. This codes for CASSVGAQNNEQFF. The full variable domain, rest sourced from reference TRBV2 and TRBJ2-1, is EPEVTQTPSHQVTQMGQEVILRCVPISNHLYFYWYRQILGQKVEFLVSFYNNEISEKSEIFDDQFSVERPDGSNFTLKIRSTKLEDSAMYFCASSVGAQNNEQFFGPGTRLTVL.

At least ten counts were recorded for this clonotype. The chain has TRBV7-2 and TRBJ2-3; D is unclear. This CDR3 comprises 17 residues. The germline V and J ends were trimmed by 4 bases and 1 base, with 18 bases remaining between them. Per germline, CDR1 SGHTA and CDR2 FQGNSA. In DNA, the CDR3 is TGTGCCAGCAGCTACACGGGCCTCCCGGCGGGCACAGATACGCAGTATTTT. Protein: CASSYTGLPAGTDTQYF. The whole variable domain, remainder taken from reference TRBV7-2 and TRBJ2-3, is GAGVSQSPSNKVTEKGKDVELRCDPISGHTALYWYRQSLGQGLEFLIYFQGNSAPDKSGLPSDRFSAERTGGSVSTLTIQRTQQEDSAVYLCASSYTGLPAGTDTQYFGPGTRLTVL.

The chain couples TRBV6-5 to TRBJ2-2, with 11 bases lining up with TRBD2. The CDR3 loop spans 15 amino acids. Germline CDR1 MNHEY, CDR2 SVGAGI. V was clipped by 5 bases and J by 8 bases; unmatched bases: 7. The CDR3 DNA reads as TGTGCCAGCAGTCTAGCGGGGGGTCTAACGGGGGAGCTGTTTTTT. It is translated as CASSLAGGLTGELFF.

This rearrangement joins TRBV29-1 to TRBJ2-3; 8 positions agree with TRBD2. Looked up from germline, CDR1 is SQVTM and CDR2 is ANQGSEA. V lost 3 bases to trimming and J lost 9 bases; unmatched junction nucleotides: 11. CDR3 length equals 14 residues. The CDR3 coding sequence is TGCAGCGTTGATGTCGGGGGGGTCGTAGAGACGCAGTATTTT. Translating gives CSVDVGGVVETQYF.

J is TRBJ2-1 and V is TRBV7-9; D may correspond to TRBD1 or TRBD2 (6 bases each). CDR3 length: 16 residues. The germline gives CDR1 SEHNR, CDR2 FQNEAQ (reference sequence). Trimming shortened V by 0 bases and J by 9 bases, and 18 bases separated the two germline ends. CDR3 DNA: TGTGCCAGCAGCTTAGCGGCCGGGGGCGCCTGGGGTGAGCAGTTCTTC. It codes for CASSLAAGGAWGEQFF.

The V call is TRBV29-1, the J call TRBJ1-2; TRBD1 might be the D (6 bases). The CDR3 runs 14 residues. Germline V lookup: CDR1 SQVTM, CDR2 ANQGSEA. Between the trimmed V and J ends, which lost 0 bases and 3 bases, there was a span of 11 bases. CDR3 in DNA: TGCAGCGTTGAAGATTCAACAGGGTACTATGGCTACACCTTC. It specifies CSVEDSTGYYGYTF. Supplemented by reference TRBV29-1 and TRBJ1-2, the full variable domain reads SAVISQKPSRDICQRGTSLTIQCQVDSQVTMMFWYRQQPGQSLTLIATANQGSEATYESGFVIDKFPISRPNLTFSTLTVSNMSPEDSSIYLCSVEDSTGYYGYTFGSGTRLTVV.

This clonotype has only a few counts. This rearrangement joins TRBV6-2 or TRBV6-3 to TRBJ1-5; no definite D call. This CDR3 comprises 14 residues. The ends were cut back, 2 bases at V and 4 bases at J, with 9 bases in the middle. CDR1 is MNHEY, CDR2 SVGEGT, per germline. CDR3 protein: CASSYTAGNQPQHF. The CDR3 DNA follows: TGTGCCAGCAGTTACACCGCCGGGAATCAGCCCCAGCATTTT.

This clonotype was seen at least ten times. The chain couples TRBV7-9 to TRBJ2-2; D remains ambiguous. The CDR3 has 17 amino acids. Germline V gives CDR1 SEHNR, CDR2 FQNEAQ (reference sequence). V lost 4 bases, J lost 1 base, and 16 bases lay in between. This CDR3 reads CASSSRTASRNTGELFF. The DNA of the CDR3 is TGTGCCAGCAGCTCACGGACGGCTTCACGGAACACCGGGGAGCTGTTTTTT.

This clonotype was seen more than once but under ten times. The J gene is TRBJ1-1, the V gene TRBV27; D gene ambiguous. The V end lost 2 bases, the J end lost 5 bases, and 12 bases lay between the germline ends. CDR1 is MNHEY, CDR2 SMNVEV, per germline (reference sequence). The CDR3 has 14 residues. CDR3 DNA: TGTGCCAGCAGTTTACCCAATTCGGGGACTGAAGCTTTCTTT. As protein: CASSLPNSGTEAFF.

This clonotype was observed many times. The CDR3 loop is CASHSLGQPYGYTF. For the CDR3, the DNA is TGTGCCAGTCATTCCCTAGGACAGCCCTATGGCTACACCTTC. The chain recombines TRBV6-1 with TRBJ1-2; possibly TRBD1 for D (6 bases). Per the germline V gene, CDR1 is MNHNS and CDR2 is SASEGT. Trimming stripped 9 bases from V and 4 bases from J, with 18 bases between. CDR3 length: 14 residues.

This rearrangement joins TRBV28 to TRBJ1-3; tentative D call: TRBD1 (5 bases). Germline values: CDR1 MDHEN, CDR2 SYDVKM. The CDR3 covers 14 residues. Trimming cost V 4 bases and J 4 bases, with 11 bases left between them. This chain's CDR3 is CASSWGGAGNTIYF. The CDR3 DNA sequence: TGTGCCAGCAGTTGGGGCGGCGCAGGAAACACCATATATTTT.

This clonotype turned up a few times. The V gene is TRBV7-9, the J gene TRBJ2-3, with TRBD2 as a possible D gene (7 bases). The CDR3 runs to 15 residues. In germline, CDR1 is SEHNR, CDR2 FQNEAQ (reference sequence). V was pared by 5 bases and J by 4 bases, with 16 bases between. CDR3 sequence: CASSKPWGGADTQYF. The CDR3 coding sequence is TGTGCCAGCAGCAAGCCTTGGGGGGGCGCAGATACGCAGTATTTT.

This clonotype was picked up one time. This chain connects TRBV20-1 to TRBJ1-1; D ambiguous. This CDR3 contains 15 residues. Germline V gene sequence: CDR1 DFQATT, CDR2 SNEGSKA (reference sequence). V was shortened by 2 bases and J by 0 bases, with 13 bases between the two germline ends. CDR3 in DNA: TGCAGTGCTAGACAGTTTTTTGGGCTGAACACTGAAGCTTTCTTT. Translation: CSARQFFGLNTEAFF.